The sequence of this TCR beta chain was determined in a study of shared clonotypes between healthy human individuals. The trim removed 6 bases at V and 8 bases at J, leaving 14 bases unmatched. The germline gives CDR1 SEHNR, CDR2 FQNEAQ (reference sequence). This CDR3 is built from 16 residues. Assay: immunoSEQ multiplex PCR; the TCRdb copy retains only in-frame clones and omits some. The sample holds approximately 340,000 clones, more than 60% seen once. The table lists this clone with a few counts. The sequence derives from a man aged 30-40 years in good health. The chain links TRBV7-9 to TRBJ1-4, with 8 bases that match TRBD1. Sequencing used memory CD4+ T cells sorted from blood. The subset denotes: CD45RA-negative fraction. The CDR3 DNA is TGTGCCAGCAGTAATAGGGGGACAGGCCAATGGGAAAAACTGTTTTTT. Amino acid sequence: CASSNRGTGQWEKLFF.